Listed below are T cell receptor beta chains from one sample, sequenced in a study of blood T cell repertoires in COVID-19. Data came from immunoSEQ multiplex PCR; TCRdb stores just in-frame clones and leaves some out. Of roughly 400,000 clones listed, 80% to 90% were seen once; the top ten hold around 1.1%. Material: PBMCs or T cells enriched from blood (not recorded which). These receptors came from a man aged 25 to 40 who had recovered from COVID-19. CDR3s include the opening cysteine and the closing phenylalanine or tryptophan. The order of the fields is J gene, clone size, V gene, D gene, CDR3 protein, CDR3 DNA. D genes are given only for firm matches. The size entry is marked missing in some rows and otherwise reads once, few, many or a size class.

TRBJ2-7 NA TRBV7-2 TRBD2 CASSLPGTSPYEQYF TGTGCCAGCAGCTTACCCGGGACTAGCCCCTACGAGCAGTACTTC
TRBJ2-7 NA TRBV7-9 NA CASSPELVQYF TGTGCCAGCAGCCCGGAGTTGGTCCAGTACTTC
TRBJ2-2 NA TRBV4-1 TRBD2 CASSQQVAGSSGELFF TGCGCCAGCAGCCAACAAGTAGCGGGTAGTTCCGGGGAGCTGTTTTTT
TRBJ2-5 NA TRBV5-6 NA CASSFKVAGETQYF TGTGCCAGCAGCTTCAAGGTGGCCGGGGAGACCCAGTACTTC
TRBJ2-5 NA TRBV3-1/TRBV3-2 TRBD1 CASSQERRGQETQYF TGTGCCAGCAGCCAAGAACGCAGGGGGCAAGAGACCCAGTACTTC
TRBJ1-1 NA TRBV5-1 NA CASSLVPVGAGTEAFF TGCGCCAGCAGCTTGGTGCCCGTGGGGGCAGGCACTGAAGCTTTCTTT
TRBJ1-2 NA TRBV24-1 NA CATSDPFGYTF TGTGCCACCAGTGACCCCTTCGGCTACACCTTC
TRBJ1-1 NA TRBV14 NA CASSRLGHMNTEAFF TGTGCCAGCAGCCGACTAGGACATATGAACACTGAAGCTTTCTTT
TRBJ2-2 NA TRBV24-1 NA CATSDLVQSPGELFF TGTGCCACCAGTGATCTAGTCCAAAGCCCCGGGGAGCTGTTTTTT
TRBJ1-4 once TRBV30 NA CAWSVGGAFNEKLFF TGTGCCTGGAGTGTAGGGGGGGCATTTAATGAAAAACTGTTTTTT
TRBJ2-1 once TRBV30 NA CAWSVLGSGEQFF TGTGCCTGGAGTGTACTCGGGAGCGGTGAGCAGTTCTTC
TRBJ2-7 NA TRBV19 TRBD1 CASSIPGQGYEQYF TGTGCCAGTAGTATCCCGGGACAGGGGTACGAGCAGTACTTC
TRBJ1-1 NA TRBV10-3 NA CAIRAATGDNTEAFF TGTGCCATCAGGGCCGCGACAGGAGATAACACTGAAGCTTTCTTT
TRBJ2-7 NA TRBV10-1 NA CASSAGGPPYEQYF TGCGCCAGCAGTGCCGGGGGGCCCCCCTACGAGCAGTACTTC
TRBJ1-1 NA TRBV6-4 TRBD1 CASSRDRGDTEAFF TGTGCCAGCAGTCGGGACAGGGGAGACACTGAAGCTTTCTTT
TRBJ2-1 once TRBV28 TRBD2 CASNGKAGVANEQFF TGTGCCAGCAACGGGAAAGCGGGAGTCGCCAATGAGCAGTTCTTC
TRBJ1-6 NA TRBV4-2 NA CASSQDRAVNSPLHF TGTGCCAGCAGCCAAGACAGGGCGGTAAATTCACCCCTCCACTTT
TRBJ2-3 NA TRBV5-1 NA CASSFQRADTQYF TGCGCCAGCAGCTTTCAGCGGGCAGATACGCAGTATTTT
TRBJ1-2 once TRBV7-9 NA CASSDQPTGGYTF TGTGCCAGCAGCGATCAACCGACCGGGGGCTACACCTTC
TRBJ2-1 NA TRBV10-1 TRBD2 CASSESGSYEQFF TGCGCCAGCAGTGAGAGCGGGAGCTATGAGCAGTTCTTC
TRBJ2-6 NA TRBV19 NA CASSTNRGGVLSGANVLTF TGTGCCAGTAGCACCAACCGAGGGGGGGTACTCTCTGGGGCCAACGTCCTGACTTTC
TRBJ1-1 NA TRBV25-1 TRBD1 CASRYRDREAFF TGTGCCAGCAGATACCGGGACAGAGAAGCTTTCTTT
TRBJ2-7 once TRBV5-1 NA CASSLLHSYEQYF TGCGCCAGCAGCTTGTTACATTCCTACGAGCAGTACTTC
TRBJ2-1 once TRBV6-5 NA CATNPPITMEQFF TGTGCCACCAACCCCCCCATTACAATGGAGCAGTTCTTC
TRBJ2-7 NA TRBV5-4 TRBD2 CASSLPGTSGRNEQYF TGTGCCAGCAGTCTTCCCGGGACTAGCGGGAGAAACGAGCAGTACTTC
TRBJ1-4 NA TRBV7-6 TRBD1 CASSLSTTGGHEKLFF TGTGCCAGCAGCTTATCTACCACAGGGGGACATGAAAAACTGTTTTTT
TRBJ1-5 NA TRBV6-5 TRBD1 CATGTVNQPQHF TGTGCCACCGGGACAGTCAATCAGCCCCAGCATTTT
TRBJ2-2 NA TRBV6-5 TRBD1 CASSYTQGYTGELFF TGTGCCAGCAGTTACACACAGGGGTACACCGGGGAGCTGTTTTTT
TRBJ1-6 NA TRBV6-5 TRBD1 CASSPQTGVNSPLHF TGTGCCAGCAGTCCCCAAACAGGGGTGAATTCACCCCTCCACTTT
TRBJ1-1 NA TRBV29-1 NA CSVVGRAAFF TGCAGCGTTGTAGGCAGGGCGGCTTTCTTT
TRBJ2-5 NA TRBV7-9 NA CASSAQLVHQETQYF TGTGCCAGCAGCGCACAACTAGTTCATCAAGAGACCCAGTACTTC
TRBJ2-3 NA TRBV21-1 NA CASSRGGIETSTDTQYF TGTGCCAGCAGCAGGGGCGGGATCGAGACTAGCACAGATACGCAGTATTTT
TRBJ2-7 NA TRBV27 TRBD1 CASSWGARTGFYEQYF TGTGCCAGCAGTTGGGGCGCAAGGACAGGGTTCTACGAGCAGTACTTC
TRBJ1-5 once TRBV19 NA CASSTGRTDRQPQHF TGTGCCAGTAGTACAGGCCGGACAGACCGACAGCCCCAGCATTTT
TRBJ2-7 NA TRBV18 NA CASSPQGLGAHEQYF TGTGCCAGCTCACCACAAGGACTGGGCGCTCACGAGCAGTACTTC
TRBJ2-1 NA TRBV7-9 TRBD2 CASSLGREGTYNEQFF TGTGCCAGCAGCTTAGGCCGGGAGGGGACCTACAATGAGCAGTTCTTC
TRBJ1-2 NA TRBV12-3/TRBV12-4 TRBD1 CASSFSTGSGYTF TGTGCCAGCAGTTTTTCGACAGGGTCTGGCTACACCTTC
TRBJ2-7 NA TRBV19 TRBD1 CASAGQGHSYEQYF TGTGCCAGTGCGGGACAGGGGCACTCCTACGAGCAGTACTTC
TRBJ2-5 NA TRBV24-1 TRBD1 CATSDFAGTGKTQYF TGTGCCACCAGTGATTTTGCCGGGACAGGGAAGACCCAGTACTTC
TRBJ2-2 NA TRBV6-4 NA CASSDRGTGELFF TGTGCCAGCAGTGACCGGGGCACCGGGGAGCTGTTTTTT
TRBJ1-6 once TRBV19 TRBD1 CASRPGQGARNSPLHF TGTGCCAGTAGACCGGGACAGGGGGCTCGGAATTCACCCCTCCACTTT
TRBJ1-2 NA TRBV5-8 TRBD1 CASTKDRDYGYTF TGTGCCAGCACCAAAGACAGGGACTATGGCTACACCTTC